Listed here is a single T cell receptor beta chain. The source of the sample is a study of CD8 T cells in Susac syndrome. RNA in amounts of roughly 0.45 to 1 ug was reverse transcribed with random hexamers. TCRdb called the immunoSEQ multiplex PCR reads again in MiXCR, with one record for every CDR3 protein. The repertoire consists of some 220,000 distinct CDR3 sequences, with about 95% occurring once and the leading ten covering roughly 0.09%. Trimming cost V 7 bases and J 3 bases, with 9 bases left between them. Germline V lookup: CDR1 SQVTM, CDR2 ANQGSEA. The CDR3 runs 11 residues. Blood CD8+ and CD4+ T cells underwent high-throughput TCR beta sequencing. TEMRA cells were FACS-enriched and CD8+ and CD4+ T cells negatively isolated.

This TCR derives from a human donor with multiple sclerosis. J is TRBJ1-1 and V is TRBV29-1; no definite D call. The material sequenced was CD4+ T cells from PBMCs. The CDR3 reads CSGGWDTEAFF. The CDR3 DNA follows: TGCAGCGGTGGGTGGGACACTGAAGCTTTCTTT.